These 8 T cell receptor beta chains were sequenced from one sample in a study of cytomegalovirus exposure and HLA in healthy donors. Using immunoSEQ multiplex PCR, the repertoire was profiled, and TCRdb retains in-frame clones only, with some absent. The data hold 150,000 or so clones, with 75% to 90% observed a single time. The material sequenced was PBMCs. All receptors come from a man aged 18 to 29 in good health and CMV-seropositive.

This chain connects TRBV7-2 to TRBJ2-7; 9 nucleotides match TRBD2. The J segment lost 2 bases and the V segment lost 5 bases, leaving 7 bases of the junction unmatched. This CDR3 has 15 amino acids. Germline CDR1 reads SGHTA; CDR2 reads FQGNSA. The CDR3 DNA reads as TGTGCCAGCAGCCTCGGGGGACTAGCAACCTACGAGCAGTACTTC. Residues: CASSLGGLATYEQYF. The full variable domain, completed using reference TRBV7-2 and TRBJ2-7, is GAGVSQSPSNKVTEKGKDVELRCDPISGHTALYWYRQSLGQGLEFLIYFQGNSAPDKSGLPSDRFSAERTGGSVSTLTIQRTQQEDSAVYLCASSLGGLATYEQYFGPGTRLTVT.

J is TRBJ2-5 and V is TRBV30; the D is unclear. V lost 5 bases to trimming and J lost 1 base, with 8 bases between them. CDR3 length: 12 amino acids. Germline loops: CDR1 GTSNPN, CDR2 SVGIG (reference sequence). CDR3 region: CAWGFLQETQYF. The CDR3 bases are TGTGCCTGGGGCTTTCTCCAAGAGACCCAGTACTTC.

This clone appeared once. The V call is TRBV5-6, the J call TRBJ1-2; no clear D gene. Per the germline V gene, CDR1 is SGHDT and CDR2 is YYEEEE. Deletions cut 1 base from V and 0 bases from J, with 7 bases between. The CDR3 is 14 amino acids. For the CDR3, the DNA is TGTGCCAGCAGCTTGCCCTTTACTAACTATGGCTACACCTTC. This translates into CASSLPFTNYGYTF.

The V gene is TRBV29-1, the J gene TRBJ1-1; D not certain. Deletions cut 7 bases from V and 6 bases from J, with 15 bases between. Germline CDR1 and CDR2: SQVTM and ANQGSEA. The CDR3 consists of 12 residues. CDR3 nucleotides: TGCAGCGCCGCAGTCTCAGATGCTGAAGCTTTCTTT. Its translation: CSAAVSDAEAFF.

The table lists this clone with a few counts. This chain links TRBV7-2 with TRBJ2-7, with a tentative D call TRBD1 (6 bases). CDR3 length: 14 residues. CDR1 SGHTA and CDR2 FQGNSA come from the germline V gene. Trimming took off 3 bases at V and 2 bases at J, with 11 bases between the two ends. The CDR3 reads CASSFDRTPYEQYF. The DNA of the CDR3 is TGTGCCAGCAGCTTCGACAGGACCCCCTACGAGCAGTACTTC.

The chain has TRBV4-1 and TRBJ1-3; D remains unclear. V dropped 0 bases and J dropped 1 base, with 10 bases sitting between them. The CDR3 totals 16 residues. In germline, CDR1 is MGHRA, CDR2 YSYEKL. CDR3 residues: CASSQDSDTSGNTIYF. The CDR3 region has the DNA TGCGCCAGCAGCCAAGATTCTGACACTTCTGGAAACACCATATATTTT.

The chain recombines TRBV7-2 with TRBJ1-6; TRBD1 matches at 9 bases. The germline V gene encodes CDR1 SGHTA and CDR2 FQGNSA. This CDR3 has 15 amino acids. V trimming: 5 bases; J trimming: 7 bases; junction bases outside the gene matches: 6. This CDR3 reads CASSLRTGANSPLHF. In DNA form, the CDR3 reads TGTGCCAGCAGCCTTCGGACAGGGGCAAATTCACCCCTCCACTTT.

The chain employs TRBV11-2 and TRBJ1-5; D remains unclear. Germline CDR1 reads SGHAT; CDR2 reads FQNNGV. CDR3 size: 15 residues. The germline V and J ends were trimmed by 5 bases and 5 bases, with 16 bases remaining between them. The CDR3 reads CASSLTSLSHQPQHF. CDR3 sequence (DNA): TGTGCCAGCAGCCTTACATCCCTCTCTCATCAGCCCCAGCATTTT. Full variable domain (rest looked up from reference TRBV11-2 and TRBJ1-5): EAGVAQSPRYKIIEKRQSVAFWCNPISGHATLYWYQQILGQGPKLLIQFQNNGVVDDSQLPKDRFSAERLKGVDSTLKIQPAKLEDSAVYLCASSLTSLSHQPQHFGDGTRLSIL.